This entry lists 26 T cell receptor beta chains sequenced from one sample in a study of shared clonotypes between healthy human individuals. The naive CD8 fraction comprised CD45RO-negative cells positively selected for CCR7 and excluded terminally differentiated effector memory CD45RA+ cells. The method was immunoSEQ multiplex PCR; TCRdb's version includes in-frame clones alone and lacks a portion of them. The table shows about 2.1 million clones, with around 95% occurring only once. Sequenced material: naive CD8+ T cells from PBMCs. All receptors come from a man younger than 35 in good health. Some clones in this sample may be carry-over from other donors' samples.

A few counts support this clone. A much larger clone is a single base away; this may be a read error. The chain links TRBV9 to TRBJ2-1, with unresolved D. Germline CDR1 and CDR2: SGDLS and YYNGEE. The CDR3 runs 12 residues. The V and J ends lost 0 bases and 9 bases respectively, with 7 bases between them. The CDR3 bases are TGTGCCAGCAGCGTAGGCTGGGGTGAGCAGTTCTTC. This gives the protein CASSVGWGEQFF.

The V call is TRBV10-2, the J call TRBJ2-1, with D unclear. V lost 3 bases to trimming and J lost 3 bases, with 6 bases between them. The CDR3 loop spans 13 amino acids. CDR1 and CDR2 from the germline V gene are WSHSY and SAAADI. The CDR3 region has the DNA TGCGCCAGCAGTGACTGGCTCTACAATGAGCAGTTCTTC. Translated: CASSDWLYNEQFF.

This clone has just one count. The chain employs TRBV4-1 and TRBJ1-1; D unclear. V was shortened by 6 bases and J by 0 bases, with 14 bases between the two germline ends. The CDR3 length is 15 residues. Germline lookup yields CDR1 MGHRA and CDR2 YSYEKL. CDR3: CASRPYQKMNTEAFF. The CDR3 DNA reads TGCGCCAGCAGACCCTACCAGAAGATGAACACTGAAGCTTTCTTT.

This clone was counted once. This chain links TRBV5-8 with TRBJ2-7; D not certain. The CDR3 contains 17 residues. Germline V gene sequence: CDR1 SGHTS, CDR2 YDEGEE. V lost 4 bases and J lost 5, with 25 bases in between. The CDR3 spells CASSGEVRRAMGNEQYF. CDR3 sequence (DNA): TGTGCCAGCAGCGGAGAAGTTCGTCGGGCGATGGGGAACGAGCAGTACTTC.

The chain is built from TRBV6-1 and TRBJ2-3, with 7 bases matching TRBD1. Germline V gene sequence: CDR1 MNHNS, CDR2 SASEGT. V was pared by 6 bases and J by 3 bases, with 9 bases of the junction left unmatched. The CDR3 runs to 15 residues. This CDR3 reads CASRNPGQRTDTQYF. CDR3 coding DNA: TGTGCCAGCAGGAATCCGGGACAGAGAACAGATACGCAGTATTTT.

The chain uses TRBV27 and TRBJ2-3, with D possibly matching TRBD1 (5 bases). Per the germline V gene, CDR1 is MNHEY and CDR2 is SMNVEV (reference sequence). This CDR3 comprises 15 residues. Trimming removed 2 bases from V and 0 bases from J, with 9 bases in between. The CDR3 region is CASSLQGFSTDTQYF. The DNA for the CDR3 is TGTGCCAGCAGTTTACAGGGATTTAGCACAGATACGCAGTATTTT.

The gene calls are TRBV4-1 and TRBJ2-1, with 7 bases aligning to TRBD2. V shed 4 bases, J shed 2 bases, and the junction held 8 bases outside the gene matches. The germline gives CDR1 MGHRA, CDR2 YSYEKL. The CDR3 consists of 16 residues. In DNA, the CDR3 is TGCGCCAGCAGCCCCGTAGCGGGTGGGACCTACAATGAGCAGTTCTTC. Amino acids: CASSPVAGGTYNEQFF.

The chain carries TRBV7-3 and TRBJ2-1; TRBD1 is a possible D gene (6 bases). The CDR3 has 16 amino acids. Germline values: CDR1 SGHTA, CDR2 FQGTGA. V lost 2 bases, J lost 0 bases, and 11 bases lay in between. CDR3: CASSLPGESSYNEQFF. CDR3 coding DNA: TGTGCCAGCAGCTTACCAGGGGAGAGCTCCTACAATGAGCAGTTCTTC.

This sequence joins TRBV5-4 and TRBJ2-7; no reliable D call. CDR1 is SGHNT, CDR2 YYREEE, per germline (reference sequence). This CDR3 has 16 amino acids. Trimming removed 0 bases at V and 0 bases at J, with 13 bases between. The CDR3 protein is CASSLELPFTSYEQYF. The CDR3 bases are TGTGCCAGCAGCTTGGAACTACCTTTCACCTCCTACGAGCAGTACTTC.

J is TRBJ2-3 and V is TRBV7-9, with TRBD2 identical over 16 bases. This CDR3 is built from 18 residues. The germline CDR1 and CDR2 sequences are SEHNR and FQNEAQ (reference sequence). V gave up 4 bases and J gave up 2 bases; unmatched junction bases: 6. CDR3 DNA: TGTGCCAGCAGCTCCTCCGGGACTAGCGGGAGGGCCACAGATACGCAGTATTTT. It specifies CASSSSGTSGRATDTQYF.

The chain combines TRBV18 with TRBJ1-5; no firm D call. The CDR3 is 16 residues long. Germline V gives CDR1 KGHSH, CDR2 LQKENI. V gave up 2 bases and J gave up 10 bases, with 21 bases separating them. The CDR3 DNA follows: TGTGCCAGCTCACCATTCGCGGCAGCCCCTGAGGGACCCCAGCATTTT. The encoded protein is CASSPFAAAPEGPQHF.

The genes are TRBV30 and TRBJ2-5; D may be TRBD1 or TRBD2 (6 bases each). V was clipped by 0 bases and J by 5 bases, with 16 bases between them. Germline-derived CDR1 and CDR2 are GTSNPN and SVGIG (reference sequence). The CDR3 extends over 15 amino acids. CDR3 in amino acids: CAWSVQRGRLETQYF. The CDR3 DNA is TGTGCCTGGAGTGTACAAAGGGGGAGGCTGGAGACCCAGTACTTC.

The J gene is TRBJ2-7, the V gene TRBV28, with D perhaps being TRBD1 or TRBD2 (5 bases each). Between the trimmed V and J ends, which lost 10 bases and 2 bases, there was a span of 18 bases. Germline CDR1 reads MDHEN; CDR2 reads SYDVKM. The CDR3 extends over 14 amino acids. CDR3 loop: CATRDLTDTYEQYF. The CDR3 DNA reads TGTGCCACCCGGGACCTGACAGACACCTACGAGCAGTACTTC.

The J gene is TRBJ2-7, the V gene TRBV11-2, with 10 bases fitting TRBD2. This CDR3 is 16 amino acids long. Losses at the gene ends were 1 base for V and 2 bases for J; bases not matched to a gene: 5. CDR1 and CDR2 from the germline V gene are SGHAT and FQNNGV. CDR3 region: CASSLVRTSGAYEQYF. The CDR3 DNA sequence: TGTGCCAGCAGCTTAGTGAGGACTAGCGGTGCCTACGAGCAGTACTTC.

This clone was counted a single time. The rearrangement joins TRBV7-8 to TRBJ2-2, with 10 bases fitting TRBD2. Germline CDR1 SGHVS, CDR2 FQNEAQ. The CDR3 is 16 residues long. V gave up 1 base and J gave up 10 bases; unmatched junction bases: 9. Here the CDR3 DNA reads TGTGCCAGCAGCTTAGGGGCGGCTAGCGGGAGAGTGGAGCTGTTTTTT. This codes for CASSLGAASGRVELFF.

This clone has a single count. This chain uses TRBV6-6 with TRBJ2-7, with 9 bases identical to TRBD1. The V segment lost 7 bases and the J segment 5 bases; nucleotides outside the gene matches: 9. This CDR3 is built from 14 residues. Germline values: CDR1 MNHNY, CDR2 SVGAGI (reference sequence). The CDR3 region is CASNPGTGFDEQYF. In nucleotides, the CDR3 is TGTGCCAGCAATCCCGGGACAGGGTTCGACGAGCAGTACTTC.

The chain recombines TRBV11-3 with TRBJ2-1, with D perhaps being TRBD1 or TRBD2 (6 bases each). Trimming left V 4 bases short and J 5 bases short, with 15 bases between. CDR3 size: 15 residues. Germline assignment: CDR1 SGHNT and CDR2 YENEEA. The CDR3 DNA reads TGTGCCAGCAGCTCCGGAGGGGGAGAGAACAATGAGCAGTTCTTC. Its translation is CASSSGGGENNEQFF.

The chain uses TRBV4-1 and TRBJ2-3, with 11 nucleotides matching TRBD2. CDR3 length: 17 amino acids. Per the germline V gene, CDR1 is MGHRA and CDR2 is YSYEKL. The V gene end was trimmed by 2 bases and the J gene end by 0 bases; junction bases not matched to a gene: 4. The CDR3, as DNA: TGCGCCAGCAGCCAAATCGGACTAGCGGGTAGCACAGATACGCAGTATTTT. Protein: CASSQIGLAGSTDTQYF.

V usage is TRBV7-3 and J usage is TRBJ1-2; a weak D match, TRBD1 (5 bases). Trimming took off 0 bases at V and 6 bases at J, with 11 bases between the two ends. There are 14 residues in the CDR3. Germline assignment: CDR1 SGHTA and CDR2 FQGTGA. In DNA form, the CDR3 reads TGTGCCAGCAGCTTAACGGGGCCAGCCGATGGCTACACCTTC. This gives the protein CASSLTGPADGYTF.

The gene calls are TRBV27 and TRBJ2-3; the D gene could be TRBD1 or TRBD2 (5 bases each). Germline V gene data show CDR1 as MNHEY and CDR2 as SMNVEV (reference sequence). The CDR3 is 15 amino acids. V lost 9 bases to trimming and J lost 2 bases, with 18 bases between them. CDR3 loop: CASWSGTVITDTQYF. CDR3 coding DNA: TGTGCCAGTTGGTCCGGGACCGTCATCACAGATACGCAGTATTTT.

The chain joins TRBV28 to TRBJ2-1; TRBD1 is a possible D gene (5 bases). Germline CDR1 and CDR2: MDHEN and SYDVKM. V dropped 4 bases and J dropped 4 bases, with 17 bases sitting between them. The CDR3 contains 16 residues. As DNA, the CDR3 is TGTGCCAGCAGTTCCTGGGTACAGGCCGGTTACAATGAGCAGTTCTTC. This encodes CASSSWVQAGYNEQFF.

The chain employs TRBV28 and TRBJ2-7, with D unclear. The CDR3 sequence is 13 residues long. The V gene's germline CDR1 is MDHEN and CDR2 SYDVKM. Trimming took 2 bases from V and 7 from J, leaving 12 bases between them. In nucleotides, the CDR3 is TGTGCCAGCAGTTTAAGCCCGTATAGGGAGCAGTACTTC. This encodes CASSLSPYREQYF. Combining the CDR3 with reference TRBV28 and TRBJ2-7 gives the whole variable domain DVKVTQSSRYLVKRTGEKVFLECVQDMDHENMFWYRQDPGLGLRLIYFSYDVKMKEKGDIPEGYSVSREKKERFSLILESASTNQTSMYLCASSLSPYREQYFGPGTRLTVT.

CDR3 in amino acids: CASSWEEPDNEQFF. DNA for the CDR3: TGCGCCAGCAGCTGGGAAGAGCCCGACAATGAGCAGTTCTTC. The rearrangement uses TRBV4-1 and TRBJ2-1; D uncertain. V lost 5 bases and J 5 bases, leaving 13 bases between the germline ends. The germline gives CDR1 MGHRA, CDR2 YSYEKL. The CDR3 extends over 14 amino acids.

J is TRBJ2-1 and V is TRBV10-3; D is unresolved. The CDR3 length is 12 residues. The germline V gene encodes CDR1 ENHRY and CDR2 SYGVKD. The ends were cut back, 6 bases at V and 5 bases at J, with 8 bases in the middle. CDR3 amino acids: CAIRGIHNEQFF. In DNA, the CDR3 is TGTGCCATCAGGGGGATTCACAATGAGCAGTTCTTC.

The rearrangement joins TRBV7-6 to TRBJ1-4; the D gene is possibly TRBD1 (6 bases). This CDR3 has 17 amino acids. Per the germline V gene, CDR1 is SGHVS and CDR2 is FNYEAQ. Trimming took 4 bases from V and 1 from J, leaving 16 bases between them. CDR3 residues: CASSSQNTGLTNEKLFF. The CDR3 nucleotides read TGTGCCAGCAGCTCACAAAATACAGGGTTAACTAATGAAAAACTGTTTTTT.

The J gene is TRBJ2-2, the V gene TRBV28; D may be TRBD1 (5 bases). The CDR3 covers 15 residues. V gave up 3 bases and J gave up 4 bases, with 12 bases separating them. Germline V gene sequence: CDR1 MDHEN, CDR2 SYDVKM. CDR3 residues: CASSFVQGSTGELFF. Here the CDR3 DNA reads TGTGCCAGCAGTTTTGTGCAGGGAAGCACCGGGGAGCTGTTTTTT.